These 12 T cell receptor beta chains share one sample of origin, sequenced in a study of Graves' ophthalmopathy and Graves' hyperthyroidism. Transcripts of RNA were the source for amplifying TCR beta CDR3 regions. RT-PCR in the first round used HTBI primers; a second-round multiplex PCR followed. TCRdb called the multiplex PCR reads again in MiXCR, with one record for every CDR3 protein. The sample lists around 1.1 million distinct CDR3 sequences, about two fifths occurring once. The sample comprised peripheral blood or thyroid tissue (not recorded which). These receptors were taken from an adult man with Graves' hyperthyroidism.

This sequence joins TRBV29-1 and TRBJ1-5; D unclear. The CDR3 has 14 residues. Looked up from germline, CDR1 is SQVTM and CDR2 is ANQGSEA. Trimming removed 4 bases at V and 1 base at J, with 11 bases between. CDR3 DNA: TGCAGCGTTGGATCCGGGTCGAGCAATCAGCCCCAGCATTTT. Translating gives CSVGSGSSNQPQHF.

This clonotype has a count of ten or more. In DNA, the CDR3 is TGTGCCAGCAGCCCACCCCAGGGTAGGAACACTGAAGCTTTCTTT. Residues: CASSPPQGRNTEAFF. This sequence joins TRBV11-2 and TRBJ1-1; a weak D match, TRBD1 (5 bases). Germline V gene data show CDR1 as SGHAT and CDR2 as FQNNGV. Trimming pared 5 bases from V and 1 base from J, leaving 14 bases between. The CDR3 sequence is 15 residues long.

V is TRBV7-2 and J is TRBJ1-1; the D gene is possibly TRBD1 (5 bases). The V end lost 6 bases, the J end lost 4 bases, and 12 bases lay between the germline ends. CDR1 is SGHTA and CDR2 is FQGNSA in the germline V gene. The CDR3 covers 13 residues. The CDR3 sequence: CASRYPGGTEAFF. DNA of the CDR3: TGTGCCAGCAGGTACCCGGGGGGCACTGAAGCTTTCTTT.

This clonotype was found many times. The chain combines TRBV19 with TRBJ2-7; possibly TRBD1 or TRBD2 for D (5 bases each). The germline V gene encodes CDR1 LNHDA and CDR2 SQIVND (reference sequence). The CDR3 extends over 15 amino acids. V was shortened by 7 bases and J by 6 bases, with 22 bases between the two germline ends. The CDR3 here is CASTNAFDSGSEQYF. For the CDR3, the DNA is TGTGCCAGTACCAATGCGTTCGACAGCGGTAGCGAGCAGTACTTC.

This clonotype was counted a few times. Sequence at one end of the junction differs from germline and may be a read error. The chain joins TRBV19 to TRBJ1-6, with a weak D call TRBD1 (5 bases). The germline gives CDR1 LNHDA, CDR2 SQIVND (reference sequence). The length of the CDR3 is 16 residues. The CDR3 nucleotides read TGCGCCAGCAGCCAAGAGTGGGGGTCCTATAATTCACCCCTCCACTTT. As protein: CASSQEWGSYNSPLHF.

The chain is built from TRBV20-1 and TRBJ1-5; 10 bases match TRBD1. With V trimmed by 2 bases and J by 7 bases, 5 bases remained unmatched. The CDR3 is 14 residues long. Germline V CDR1 and CDR2: DFQATT, SNEGSKA (reference sequence). The CDR3 nucleotides read TGCAGTGCTAGACAGACGGGACAGGGGCAGCCCCAGCATTTT. This codes for CSARQTGQGQPQHF.

This clonotype was observed a few times. The chain recombines TRBV5-6 with TRBJ1-1; D is uncertain. V was clipped by 0 bases and J by 3 bases, with 12 bases between them. CDR1 and CDR2 from the germline V gene are SGHDT and YYEEEE. The CDR3 contains 15 residues. CDR3 nucleotide sequence: TGTGCCAGCAGCTTGGAGCGTGAGGGTCACACTGAAGCTTTCTTT. Translation gives CASSLEREGHTEAFF.

This clonotype was observed a few times. Mismatch with germline at one junction end may stem from a read error. The chain is built from TRBV10-2 and TRBJ2-7; D gene uncertain. The CDR3 consists of 14 residues. CDR1 WSHSY and CDR2 SAAADI come from the germline V gene. The CDR3 loop reads CASSEFWSSYEQYF. The DNA for the CDR3 is TGTGCCAGCAGTGAATTCTGGAGCTCCTACGAGCAGTACTTC.

J is TRBJ1-6 and V is TRBV10-3; 10 nucleotides align to TRBD1. Germline trimming cut 2 bases from V and 7 bases from J; bases unmatched to any gene: 5. The CDR3 is made up of 16 amino acids. Germline V gene sequence: CDR1 ENHRY, CDR2 SYGVKD. The CDR3 DNA reads TGTGCCATCAGTGAGGGGACAGGGGTCGAAAATTCACCCCTCCACTTT. The encoded protein is CAISEGTGVENSPLHF.

The chain recombines TRBV7-8 with TRBJ2-5, with no clear D. Per the germline V gene, CDR1 is SGHVS and CDR2 is FQNEAQ. CDR3 size: 14 residues. V lost 1 base and J lost 5, with 11 bases in between. In DNA form, the CDR3 reads TGTGCCAGCAGCTTAGGGGTTCTCGTGGAGACCCAGTACTTC. Translation gives CASSLGVLVETQYF.

This clonotype appeared once. This sequence joins TRBV7-2 and TRBJ1-1; TRBD1 matches at 9 bases. The CDR3 has 17 residues. From germline, CDR1 is SGHTA and CDR2 FQGNSA. J was trimmed by 10 bases and V by 1 base; bases with no gene match: 16. CDR3 DNA: TGTGCCAGCAGCTTAGAAGGGGGAGGGACAGGGTCTGTCGGAGCTTTCTTT. Protein product: CASSLEGGGTGSVGAFF.

As regards this clonotype: The germline gene is not matched at one end of the junction; a read error may be the cause. The V call is TRBV10-3, the J call TRBJ1-6; D remains ambiguous. Germline V lookup: CDR1 ENHRY, CDR2 SYGVKD. The CDR3 has 14 residues. CDR3 sequence reads: CAIKTESYNSPIHF. CDR3 bases: TGTGCCATCAAAACAGAGTCCTATAATTCACCCATCCACTTT.